This T cell receptor (beta chain) is from a study of shared clonotypes between healthy human individuals. V shed 7 bases and J shed 0 bases, with 17 bases lying between them. Germline values: CDR1 SQVTM, CDR2 ANQGSEA. The CDR3 has 15 residues. Produced via immunoSEQ multiplex PCR; TCRdb's table is partial and in-frame only. The table records about 2 million clones, roughly 95% of them present only once. CD45RO negativity and positive selection for CCR7 defined naive CD8 cells, a population that excluded terminally differentiated effector memory CD45RA+ cells. This clone came up once. The source is a man younger than 35 in good health. Sample: naive CD8+ T cells sorted from blood. The V and J genes are TRBV29-1 and TRBJ2-3; D perhaps matches TRBD1 (5 bases). Written as DNA, the CDR3 is TGCAGCGGCTACCCAATCCAGGGAAGCACAGATACGCAGTATTTT. Protein product: CSGYPIQGSTDTQYF.